The 10 T cell receptor beta chains below all came from one sample that was sequenced in a study of regulatory T cells in long-lasting Graves disease. Investigators prepared the TCR beta libraries by applying iRepertoire HTBI primers and Arm-PCR of CDR3 regions. From the multiplex PCR reads, TCRdb called clonotypes with MiXCR, one entry per CDR3 protein. The sample yields 400,000 to 500,000 distinct CDR3 sequences, around 13% seen once. Time point defined: newly diagnosed GD, antithyroid drugs for less than 3 months. PBMC RNA was the source of the TCR library. This sample also belongs to another study, concerning T cells in Graves' hyperthyroidism and ophthalmopathy.

The source was peripheral blood mononuclear cells (PBMCs), collected at new diagnosis, from a patient treated with antithyroid drugs. Source of these receptors: a woman aged 45-59 years with Graves disease.

There are a few counts of this clonotype. This rearrangement joins TRBV9 to TRBJ2-5, with D perhaps assigned TRBD1 or TRBD2 (5 bases each). This CDR3 spans 13 amino acids. CDR1 SGDLS and CDR2 YYNGEE come from the germline V gene. Trimming removed 6 bases from V and 2 bases from J, with 11 bases in between. The CDR3 DNA is TGTGCCAGCACCCAGGGAGAACAAGAGACCCAGTACTTC. Protein: CASTQGEQETQYF. Looking up the rest from reference TRBV9 and TRBJ2-5 gives the full variable domain: DSGVTQTPKHLITATGQRVTLRCSPRSGDLSVYWYQQSLDQGLQFLIQYYNGEERAKGNILERFSAQQFPDLHSELNLSSLELGDSALYFCASTQGEQETQYFGPGTRLLVL.

The chain joins TRBV20-1 to TRBJ1-6; 9 positions agree with TRBD1. V dropped 4 bases and J dropped 10; count of bases not matched to a gene: 5. Germline V lookup: CDR1 DFQATT, CDR2 SNEGSKA (reference sequence). This CDR3 contains 13 residues. The CDR3 DNA sequence: TGCAGTGCTAAAGTGACAGGGGGATCACCCCTCCACTTT. Residues: CSAKVTGGSPLHF.

This clonotype was recorded many times. This chain links TRBV24-1 with TRBJ2-5; D perhaps matches TRBD1 (6 bases). The V and J ends lost 3 bases and 5 bases respectively, with 12 bases between them. The V gene's germline CDR1 is KGHDR and CDR2 SFDVKD. This CDR3 comprises 14 residues. CDR3 residues: CATSDLRGGETQYF. In DNA form, the CDR3 reads TGTGCCACCAGTGATCTCAGGGGCGGGGAGACCCAGTACTTC.

The chain couples TRBV19 to TRBJ1-2; tentatively, D is TRBD1 (6 bases). The length of the CDR3 is 16 residues. Germline V lookup: CDR1 LNHDA, CDR2 SQIVND (reference sequence). Trimming shortened V by 3 bases and J by 8 bases, and 22 bases separated the two germline ends. CDR3 in DNA: TGTGCCAGTAGTATTCAGGCCCTAGCCGGGGGCGAAGGCTACACCTTC. This sequence encodes CASSIQALAGGEGYTF.

This chain connects TRBV27 to TRBJ2-7; 11 bases are a match to TRBD2. CDR3 length equals 17 residues. J was trimmed by 3 bases and V by 5 bases; bases with no gene match: 12. Germline V gene data show CDR1 as MNHEY and CDR2 as SMNVEV (reference sequence). The CDR3 DNA reads TGTGCCAGCAGTAGACTAGCGGGACTCCCAAGGGACTACGAGCAGTACTTC. Its protein is CASSRLAGLPRDYEQYF.

The V and J genes are TRBV5-1 and TRBJ2-7; tentative D call: TRBD2 (7 bases). The CDR3 totals 16 residues. Germline V gene lookup returns CDR1 SGHRS and CDR2 YFSETQ. Trimming removed 1 base from V and 1 base from J, with 15 bases in between. DNA for the CDR3: TGCGCCAGCAGCTTGCTGGGGGGGCTCGAGTCCTACGAGCAGTACTTC. Translated, it gives CASSLLGGLESYEQYF. Supplemented by reference TRBV5-1 and TRBJ2-7, the full variable domain reads KAGVTQTPRYLIKTRGQQVTLSCSPISGHRSVSWYQQTPGQGLQFLFEYFSETQRNKGNFPGRFSGRQFSNSRSEMNVSTLELGDSALYLCASSLLGGLESYEQYFGPGTRLTVT.

This clonotype was counted only a few times. One end of the junction varies from germline; a read error may be responsible. This chain links TRBV28 with TRBJ1-2; possible D gene TRBD1, 5 bases. This CDR3 has 13 amino acids. Germline V gene data show CDR1 as MDHEN and CDR2 as SYDVKM. The CDR3 here is CASSLQGDYGCTF. CDR3 coding DNA: TGTGCCAGCAGTTTACAGGGAGACTATGGCTGCACCTTC.

This clonotype was found many times. The genes are TRBV5-8 and TRBJ2-3; 13 bases are shared with TRBD2. With 0 bases clipped from V and 2 bases from J, the junction kept 6 bases outside the gene matches. Per germline, CDR1 SGHTS and CDR2 YDEGEE. The CDR3 loop spans 18 amino acids. The CDR3 region has the DNA TGTGCCAGCAGCTTGGTACTAGCGGGAGGGAAGGACACAGATACGCAGTATTTT. Its translation is CASSLVLAGGKDTDTQYF.

This clonotype was counted between two and nine times. This chain connects TRBV12-3 or TRBV12-4 to TRBJ2-7; D may be TRBD1 (5 bases). V was trimmed by 2 bases and J by 3 bases, leaving 11 bases between them. The length of the CDR3 is 14 residues. The CDR3 DNA follows: TGTGCCAGCAGTTTAAACTGGGGCCGCTACGAGCAGTACTTC. It codes for CASSLNWGRYEQYF.

The sample holds many counts of this clonotype. The V gene is TRBV12-3 or TRBV12-4, the J gene TRBJ2-2; possibly TRBD2 for D (5 bases). The germline V and J ends were trimmed by 7 bases and 0 bases, with 9 bases remaining between them. The CDR3 is 14 amino acids. CDR3 loop: CASKTMTNTGELFF. CDR3 sequence (DNA): TGTGCCAGCAAGACTATGACGAACACCGGGGAGCTGTTTTTT.